A selection of T cell receptor beta chains follows, all from one sample in a study of shared clonotypes between healthy human individuals. Some clones are missing from TCRdb's copy, which holds only in-frame ones; the method was immunoSEQ multiplex PCR. The top ten clones hold around 0.4% of a sample with millions of clones, approximately 95% of them seen once. The sequenced sample consisted of naive CD4+ T cells from PBMCs. These receptors were obtained from a man between 18 and 29 years old in good health. Some clones in this sample may be carry-over from other donors' samples. CDR3s include the opening cysteine and the closing phenylalanine or tryptophan. Expanded clones get a size class; other rows say once, few or many, or leave the size out.

v_gene	j_gene	abundance	CDR3aa
TRBV28	TRBJ1-5	NA	CAGGDRDYSNQPQHF
TRBV6-1	TRBJ1-2	NA	CASTPDGYTF
TRBV28	TRBJ2-7	once	CASSSTGGTREQYF
TRBV11-2	TRBJ2-1	NA	CASRRTSGKDEQFF
TRBV6-1	TRBJ2-5	NA	CASNLYQETQYF
TRBV6-5	TRBJ1-1	NA	CASSEQGMNTEAFF
TRBV5-5	TRBJ2-2	NA	CASSLAEREYTGELFF
TRBV2	TRBJ1-4	NA	CASTRELQKLFF
TRBV10-3	TRBJ2-3	NA	CAISQPALLAGVADTQYF
TRBV28	TRBJ2-7	NA	CASSFSAPPGSYEQYF
TRBV5-4	TRBJ2-1	NA	CASSGGLAVNEQFF
TRBV7-2	TRBJ1-4	NA	CASSPDRVEKLFF
TRBV7-9	TRBJ2-7	NA	CASRRESYEQYF
TRBV19	TRBJ1-1	NA	CASSQDQNTEAFF
TRBV28	TRBJ1-2	NA	CATKDQGAGGYTF
TRBV27	TRBJ1-2	NA	CASSLTGRIYGYTF
TRBV5-1	TRBJ1-1	NA	CASRTGGEGNTEAFF
TRBV4-1	TRBJ2-5	NA	CASSQTGHFQETQYF
TRBV30	TRBJ2-7	NA	CAWSSPTYEQYF
TRBV30	TRBJ2-7	once	CAWSDRSYEQYF
TRBV5-1	TRBJ2-4	NA	CASSEDGQGGIQYF
TRBV29-1	TRBJ1-4	few	CSVSDEKLFF
TRBV5-1	TRBJ2-7	NA	CASSLVRRGEQYF
TRBV5-1	TRBJ2-7	NA	CASKVTGTYEQYF
TRBV5-1	TRBJ2-7	NA	CASSFGLADSYEQYF
TRBV11-2	TRBJ2-7	once	CASRPLSGNPYEQYF
TRBV6-5	TRBJ1-5	NA	CASRRTGNQPQHF
TRBV18	TRBJ1-2	NA	CASSPPDRRSNGYTF
TRBV27	TRBJ2-1	NA	CASSLRLAGGRPYNEQFF
TRBV18	TRBJ2-3	NA	CASSPRTSDTDTQYF
TRBV6-1	TRBJ2-5	NA	CASSRGQGPQETQYF
TRBV5-5	TRBJ1-5	NA	CASSLHNLPNQPQHF
TRBV28	TRBJ2-7	NA	CASSLPGGDYEQYF
TRBV18	TRBJ1-5	NA	CASSPDGGNQPQHF
TRBV6-1	TRBJ1-4	NA	CASSARIQGATNEKLFF
TRBV7-3	TRBJ2-3	NA	CASSLSPGVTDTQYF
TRBV19	TRBJ1-5	NA	CASQNRGGQPQHF
TRBV5-1	TRBJ2-7	NA	CASSSYSQGTSYEQYF
TRBV9	TRBJ2-6	NA	CASSITGSSGANVLTF
TRBV28	TRBJ2-2	NA	CASRTGESTGELFF
TRBV11-2	TRBJ1-2	NA	CASSLDRTYGYTF
TRBV13	TRBJ1-2	NA	CASSPMGTRGYTF
TRBV7-9	TRBJ2-7	once	CASSLAGRYEQYF
TRBV9	TRBJ1-4	NA	CASSPHRGQGEKLFF
TRBV5-1	TRBJ2-5	NA	CASSLDPPSETQYF
TRBV18	TRBJ1-2	NA	CASSPEDTPNYGYTF
TRBV9	TRBJ2-3	NA	CASSARVSGTDTQYF
TRBV4-3	TRBJ1-4	NA	CASSQDLNEKLFF